This TCR beta chain was retrieved from a study of T-cell memory formation after mild COVID-19. Findings of the study overall: Among clones contracting day 15 to 85, CD4/CD8 was balanced, whereas later expanders leaned CD4+. The appearance of some responding clones in pre-infection memory suggested that cross-reactive memory joined.

Remarks on this clonotype: Antigen specificity is unknown.

CDR3 length: 15 residues. Germline CDR1 and CDR2: DFQATT and SNEGSKA (reference sequence). The V end was cut by 3 bases, the J end by 1 base, with 14 bases between. TCRdb reprocessed the 5' RACE reads via MiXCR and lists one record per CDR3 protein. The table includes approximately 400,000 distinct CDR3 sequences, more than 20% detected once. The TCR originated in an adult woman who had mild COVID-19 (a few samples of this study predate the infection). Cell type and time point are not known. The chain uses TRBV20-1 and TRBJ2-3; D assignment may be TRBD1 or TRBD2 (5 bases each). Sequencing used PBMCs or a T cell subset sorted from them (not recorded which). CDR3 residues: CSARGRLAGTDTQYF. Written as DNA, the CDR3 is TGCAGTGCTAGGGGGCGGCTAGCAGGCACAGATACGCAGTATTTT.